This passage covers 24 T cell receptor beta chains from one sample sequenced in a study of CD8+CD57+ T cells in acquired aplastic anemia. Patients chosen for sequencing had shown CD8+CD57+ cell expansion by flow cytometry. Genomic DNA constituted the template upon which TCR beta VDJ and CDR3 profiling was performed. TCRdb itself ran the reads through MiXCR, one entry per CDR3 protein. The sample consists of around 50,000 distinct CDR3 sequences, around 50% of them appearing once. Sequencing was performed on sorted CD4+, CD8+, or CD8+CD57+ T cells (not recorded which) from PBMCs. Receptors originate from a human donor with aplastic anemia.

This clonotype was recorded many times. The chain is built from TRBV2 and TRBJ2-2, with D hard to call. V lost 6 bases to trimming and J lost 6 bases, with 14 bases between them. This CDR3 is built from 14 residues. Germline CDR1 reads SNHLY; CDR2 reads FYNNEI. The CDR3 loop is CASSVRPLPGELFF. In nucleotides, the CDR3 is TGTGCCAGCAGCGTCCGACCTTTGCCCGGGGAGCTGTTTTTT.

The V call is TRBV10-3, the J call TRBJ2-3; 13 bases are a match to TRBD2. The J segment lost 6 bases and the V segment lost 0 bases, leaving 6 bases of the junction unmatched. Germline values: CDR1 ENHRY, CDR2 SYGVKD. This CDR3 contains 17 residues. DNA of the CDR3: TGTGCCATCAGTGAGTCCCTACTAGCGGGGGGGAAGGATACGCAGTATTTT. As protein: CAISESLLAGGKDTQYF.

To note about this clonotype: Sequence at one end of the junction differs from germline and may be a read error. The chain is built from TRBV29-1 and TRBJ1-2, with D perhaps TRBD1 (5 bases). This CDR3 region has 11 residues. Germline CDR1 reads SQVTM; CDR2 reads ANQGSEA. The CDR3 here is CSVGGFDGHTF. The CDR3 nucleotides are TGCAGCGTTGGGGGGTTTGATGGCCACACCTTC.

The chain combines TRBV6-6 with TRBJ2-5; no definite D call. Trimming stripped 0 bases from V and 1 base from J, with 3 bases between. This CDR3 contains 13 residues. Germline V CDR1 and CDR2: MNHNY, SVGAGI (reference sequence). The CDR3: CASSYSPQETQYF. Here the CDR3 DNA reads TGTGCCAGCAGTTACTCTCCCCAAGAGACCCAGTACTTC.

To note about this clonotype: One end of the junction fails to match germline, which may point to a read error. This chain uses TRBV4-3 with TRBJ1-6; D ambiguous. From germline, CDR1 is LGHNA and CDR2 YSLEER. This CDR3 region has 12 residues. The CDR3 nucleotides read TGCGCCAGCAACCAAGGAGTCTCACCCCTCCACTTT. Protein: CASNQGVSPLHF.

CDR3 loop: CAIRVASRSTDTQYF. CDR3 DNA: TGTGCCATCAGGGTGGCTAGCCGTAGCACAGATACGCAGTATTTT. This sequence joins TRBV10-3 and TRBJ2-3; D is perhaps TRBD2 (5 bases). Per germline, CDR1 ENHRY and CDR2 SYGVKD. V was clipped by 6 bases and J by 0 bases, with 13 bases between them. The CDR3 loop spans 15 amino acids.

There are many counts of this clonotype. The chain is built from TRBV12-3 or TRBV12-4 and TRBJ1-1, with TRBD1 as a possible D gene (5 bases). The CDR3 runs to 15 residues. V was cut by 0 bases and J by 3 bases, with 11 bases left in between. DNA for the CDR3: TGTGCCAGCAGTTTAGCGGGGGACGGAGACACTGAAGCTTTCTTT. Amino acids: CASSLAGDGDTEAFF.

This sequence joins TRBV6-1 and TRBJ2-6; 9 bases line up with TRBD1. Looked up from germline, CDR1 is MNHNS and CDR2 is SASEGT. V lost 3 bases, J lost 0 bases, and 0 bases stayed unmatched. The CDR3 runs to 16 residues. The CDR3 sequence is CASSETGGSGANVLTF. The CDR3 bases are TGTGCCAGCAGTGAGACAGGGGGCTCTGGGGCCAACGTCCTGACTTTC.

About this clonotype: The final CDR3 position lacks the conserved phenylalanine or tryptophan, pointing to a likely read error. CDR3 sequence reads: CASSQEPYRETQYS. CDR3 sequence (DNA): TGTGCCAGCAGCCAAGAACCTTACAGGGAGACCCAGTACTCC. The rearrangement joins TRBV5-4 to TRBJ2-5; perhaps TRBD1 as D (5 bases). Germline V gives CDR1 SGHNT, CDR2 YYREEE (reference sequence). This CDR3 comprises 14 residues. V was pared by 4 bases and J by 5 bases, with 15 bases between.

This clonotype was counted only a few times. DNA of the CDR3: TGTGCCAGCAGTGAGCTTCGACTCCTCGGGGATTCACCCCTCCACTTT. It codes for CASSELRLLGDSPLHF. This chain joins TRBV25-1 and TRBJ1-6; D is uncertain. The V gene's germline CDR1 is MGHDK and CDR2 SYGVNS. The CDR3 consists of 16 residues. V dropped 3 bases and J dropped 8 bases, with 17 bases sitting between them.

The chain employs TRBV7-2 and TRBJ2-5, with 8 positions matching TRBD1. This CDR3 is 15 amino acids long. Germline CDR1 and CDR2: SGHTA and FQGNSA. J was trimmed by 5 bases and V by 0 bases; bases with no gene match: 5. The CDR3 here is CASSLADRVGETQYF. The CDR3 DNA sequence: TGTGCCAGCAGCTTAGCGGACAGGGTGGGGGAGACCCAGTACTTC.

Many counts were recorded for this clonotype. This CDR3 reads CASRIDSHTEAFF. Here the CDR3 DNA reads TGTGCCAGCAGGATCGACAGCCACACTGAAGCTTTCTTT. The chain links TRBV7-8 to TRBJ1-1; D is possibly TRBD1 (5 bases). This CDR3 is built from 13 residues. V shed 6 bases and J shed 3 bases, with 11 bases lying between them. CDR1 and CDR2 from the germline V gene are SGHVS and FQNEAQ.

The chain employs TRBV6-1 and TRBJ1-6; D is possibly TRBD1 (5 bases). The length of the CDR3 is 14 residues. Germline V gives CDR1 MNHNS, CDR2 SASEGT. V lost 7 bases to trimming and J lost 10 bases, with 17 bases between them. The CDR3 DNA sequence: TGTGCCAGCACCCAGGGTGTTGGTTACTCACCCCTCCACTTT. Encoded protein: CASTQGVGYSPLHF.

Comment on this clonotype: A much bigger clone sits one base away, suggesting this may be a read error. The chain carries TRBV4-3 and TRBJ2-1, with D perhaps TRBD1 (5 bases). There are 15 residues in the CDR3. Per the germline V gene, CDR1 is LGHNA and CDR2 is YSLEER. CDR3 loop: CASSQEVRGTNGQFF. CDR3 coding DNA: TGCGCCAGCAGCCAAGAAGTTAGGGGCACGAATGGGCAGTTCTTC.

This clonotype was detected only a few times. The chain combines TRBV2 with TRBJ1-6; D is ambiguous. The CDR3 has 11 residues. Looked up from germline, CDR1 is SNHLY and CDR2 is FYNNEI. The CDR3 DNA reads as TGTGCAGTAAGAGGTGGACTGGACCTCCACTTT. It translates to CAVRGGLDLHF.

V gene TRBV15 combines with J gene TRBJ2-7; D is possibly TRBD1 (5 bases). The CDR3 loop spans 14 amino acids. Germline-derived CDR1 and CDR2 are LNHNV and YYDKDF (reference sequence). V was cut by 0 bases and J by 2 bases, with 8 bases left in between. The CDR3 is CATSRDDRAYEQYF. CDR3 DNA: TGTGCCACCAGCAGAGATGACAGAGCCTACGAGCAGTACTTC. Full variable domain (rest looked up from reference TRBV15 and TRBJ2-7): DAMVIQNPRYQVTQFGKPVTLSCSQTLNHNVMYWYQQKSSQAPKLLFHYYDKDFNNEADTPDNFQSRRPNTSFCFLDIRSPGLGDTAMYLCATSRDDRAYEQYFGPGTRLTVT.

The chain uses TRBV10-3 and TRBJ2-7, with D perhaps assigned TRBD1 or TRBD2 (6 bases each). The length of the CDR3 is 14 residues. V was clipped by 0 bases and J by 6 bases, with 12 bases between them. The germline gives CDR1 ENHRY, CDR2 SYGVKD. This CDR3 is CAISESTGGAEQYV. Here the CDR3 DNA reads TGTGCCATCAGTGAGTCGACAGGAGGGGCCGAGCAGTACGTC.

This clonotype came up a few times. The V and J genes are TRBV29-1 and TRBJ2-7; weak D call: TRBD1 (6 bases). Germline lookup yields CDR1 SQVTM and CDR2 ANQGSEA. This CDR3 is 12 amino acids long. Trimming left V 3 bases short and J 2 bases short, with 8 bases between. The CDR3 is CSVEGATYEQYF. Written as DNA, the CDR3 is TGCAGCGTTGAGGGGGCCACCTACGAGCAGTACTTC.

This sequence joins TRBV10-3 and TRBJ1-2, with TRBD1 as a possible D gene (6 bases). This CDR3 is built from 16 residues. CDR1 and CDR2 (germline): ENHRY, SYGVKD. Trimming pared 0 bases from V and 0 bases from J, leaving 11 bases between. The CDR3 bases are TGTGCCATCAGTGAGTCGATACAGGGACCTAACTATGGCTACACCTTC. Translated, it gives CAISESIQGPNYGYTF.

This clonotype was observed at least ten times. The genes are TRBV4-1 and TRBJ1-6; 7 bases are a match to TRBD1. This CDR3 spans 15 amino acids. The germline CDR1 and CDR2 sequences are MGHRA and YSYEKL. The ends lost 1 base at V and 9 bases at J; junction bases unmatched: 6. The CDR3 is CASSQVTGQGSPLHF. The CDR3 region has the DNA TGCGCCAGCAGCCAAGTGACAGGGCAAGGTTCACCCCTCCACTTT.

The chain joins TRBV7-8 to TRBJ2-7; a weak D match, TRBD1 (6 bases). CDR3 length equals 14 residues. V lost 3 bases to trimming and J lost 2 bases, with 11 bases between them. The V gene's germline CDR1 is SGHVS and CDR2 FQNEAQ. This CDR3 is CASSFSDRTYEQYF. The CDR3 DNA follows: TGTGCCAGCAGCTTCAGTGACAGGACCTACGAGCAGTACTTC.

The rearrangement uses TRBV19 and TRBJ2-1, with a tentative D call TRBD1 (6 bases). Germline loops: CDR1 LNHDA, CDR2 SQIVND (reference sequence). Trimming removed 5 bases from V and 8 bases from J, with 7 bases in between. This CDR3 contains 11 residues. In nucleotides, the CDR3 is TGTGCCAGTAGTGGGGGCTATGAGCAGTTCTTC. Amino acids: CASSGGYEQFF. The entire variable domain, with the rest obtained from reference TRBV19 and TRBJ2-1, is as follows: DGGITQSPKYLFRKEGQNVTLSCEQNLNHDAMYWYRQDPGQGLRLIYYSQIVNDFQKGDIAEGYSVSREKKESFPLTVTSAQKNPTAFYLCASSGGYEQFFGPGTRLTVL.

The chain has TRBV9 and TRBJ1-5; a weak D match, TRBD1 (6 bases). Germline V gene data show CDR1 as SGDLS and CDR2 as YYNGEE. This CDR3 is 14 amino acids long. Trimming left V 3 bases short and J 0 bases short, with 7 bases between. CDR3 nucleotide sequence: TGTGCCAGCAGCGGGGGGCTTAGCAATCAGCCCCAGCATTTT. Translation gives CASSGGLSNQPQHF.

The chain is built from TRBV6-1 and TRBJ2-1; possible D gene TRBD1, 5 bases. From germline, CDR1 is MNHNS and CDR2 SASEGT. Trimming took 6 bases from V and 15 from J, leaving 18 bases between them. The CDR3 is made up of 12 amino acids. The CDR3 loop reads CASSRDSSEWFF. Here the CDR3 DNA reads TGTGCCAGCAGCCGTGACAGTTCCGAGTGGTTCTTC.